A selection of T cell receptor beta chains follows, all from one sample in a study of CD8+CD57+ T cells in acquired aplastic anemia. TCRdb re-called the reads through MiXCR, storing one row per CDR3 protein. The sample shows around 51,000 distinct CDR3 sequences, approximately 78% of them seen only once. What was sequenced was sorted CD4+, CD8+, or CD8+CD57+ T cells (not recorded which) from PBMCs. Every receptor here comes from a human donor in good health, serving as a control. The CDR3 runs from the conserved cysteine through the conserved F or W. D genes are given only for firm matches. Rows may omit the clone size; those that give it use once, few, many or a size class.

V,D,J,size,DNA,CDR3
TRBV6-5,-,TRBJ1-4,many,TGTGCCAGCAGTTACTCACTCCTGGGGGGAGCAACTAATGAAAAACTGTTTTTT,CASSYSLLGGATNEKLFF
TRBV11-2,TRBD2,TRBJ2-3,-,TGTGCCAGCAGCTTAGTGGGGACTAGCGGAAGCACAGATACGCAGTATTTT,CASSLVGTSGSTDTQYF
TRBV20-1,-,TRBJ1-1,-,TGCAGTGCTAGTGAACGGACGGGTAAAGCTTTCTTT,CSASERTGKAFF
TRBV2,-,TRBJ2-7,once,TGTGCCAGCAGTGCGGTCCTCTCCTACGAGCAGTACTTC,CASSAVLSYEQYF
TRBV7-9,-,TRBJ1-2,-,TGTGCCAGCAGCTCATCCTATGGCTACACCTTC,CASSSSYGYTF
TRBV10-3,TRBD2,TRBJ2-3,-,TGTGCCATCGCCGGGACTAGCCTCGGATACGGCACAGATACGCAGTATTTT,CAIAGTSLGYGTDTQYF
TRBV19,-,TRBJ1-1,-,TGTGCCAGTAGTCCTCGACAGAGACCCGGGGTGGACACTGAAGCTTTCTTT,CASSPRQRPGVDTEAFF
TRBV25-1,-,TRBJ1-3,-,TGTGCCAGCAGGGCCCTTGGTGAGGGTGGAAACACCATATATTTT,CASRALGEGGNTIYF
TRBV12-1,-,TRBJ2-7,-,TGTGCCAGCAGCTCCCGACAGAGGTTCTCCTACGAGCAGTACTTC,CASSSRQRFSYEQYF
TRBV29-1,-,TRBJ2-5,-,TGCAGCGTTGAGGGCAGGGAGGAGACCCAGTACTTC,CSVEGREETQYF
TRBV20-1,-,TRBJ1-1,-,TGCAGTGCTAGAGATACGAACACTGAAGCTTTCTTT,CSARDTNTEAFF
TRBV2,-,TRBJ2-3,-,TGTGCCACCTCGGGGGCAGGGGATACGCAGTATTTT,CATSGAGDTQYF
TRBV2,-,TRBJ2-2,-,TGTGCCAGCAGTGGTTTATACCCGAACACCGGGGAGCTGTTTTTT,CASSGLYPNTGELFF
TRBV20-1,-,TRBJ1-6,-,TGCAGTCCTAGAGGCGGTAGGCTCGTTAATTCACCCCTCCACTTT,CSPRGGRLVNSPLHF
TRBV9,-,TRBJ1-1,-,TGTGCCAGCACCCCTGTGCTCAGTATGAACACTGAAGCTTTCTTT,CASTPVLSMNTEAFF
TRBV20-1,-,TRBJ1-1,few,TGCAGTGCTTCACAGATCCTGAACACTGAAGCTTTCTTT,CSASQILNTEAFF
TRBV10-3,-,TRBJ2-7,-,TGTGCCAGCACCACCGGCCTTAACTACGAGCAGTACTTC,CASTTGLNYEQYF
TRBV2,-,TRBJ2-2,-,TGTGCCGCCGAGGGGCGAGGGGGAAGTGGCGGGGAGCTGTTTTTT,CAAEGRGGSGGELFF
TRBV15,-,TRBJ2-5,-,TGTGCCACCAGCAGAGCTAACCCCCAAGAGACCCAGTACTTC,CATSRANPQETQYF
TRBV29-1,-,TRBJ1-2,few,TGCAGCGTTGAAAGGGCCTACACCTTC,CSVERAYTF
TRBV11-2,TRBD2,TRBJ2-3,-,TGTGCCAGCAGCGCCAACGGGGGGACAGATACGCAGTATTTT,CASSANGGTDTQYF
TRBV20-1,-,TRBJ1-3,-,TGCAGTGCTCTGAGCGGCGTAGCGGGCACCATATATTTT,CSALSGVAGTIYF
TRBV24-1,-,TRBJ2-3,-,TGTGCCACCAGTGCCTCGAGTGGTTCAGATACGCAGTATTTT,CATSASSGSDTQYF
TRBV20-1,TRBD2,TRBJ2-3,-,TGCAGTGCTAGAGGGACTAGCGGGTATACGCAGTATTTT,CSARGTSGYTQYF
TRBV24-1,-,TRBJ1-4,few,TGTGCCACCAGTGATTTGACGACAGGTAAACTGTTTTTT,CATSDLTTGKLFF
TRBV19,-,TRBJ2-7,few,TGTGCCAGTAGTAACCAGGGGGGCTCCTACGAGCAGTACTTC,CASSNQGGSYEQYF
TRBV7-2,TRBD1,TRBJ2-7,-,TGTGCCAGCAGCACGACCGGGACAGATTCCTACGAGCAGTACTTC,CASSTTGTDSYEQYF
TRBV29-1,-,TRBJ2-5,-,TGCAGCGTTGGGGGAGAAAGTCAAGAGACCCAGTACTTC,CSVGGESQETQYF
TRBV2,-,TRBJ1-6,-,TGTGCCAGCAGTGAGCGCAGGGTCGATAATTCACCCCTCCACTTT,CASSERRVDNSPLHF
TRBV5-1,TRBD2,TRBJ2-1,many,TGCGCCAGCAGCTCCGGTATATCAGGACTAGCGGGAAGAAATGAGCAGTTCTTC,CASSSGISGLAGRNEQFF
TRBV20-1,-,TRBJ1-5,once,TGCAGTGCTAGTCCTCGGGGTTGGGATCAGCCCCAGCATTTT,CSASPRGWDQPQHF
TRBV24-1,-,TRBJ2-5,few,TGTGCCACCAGTGATTTTGGAGAGACCCAGTACTTC,CATSDFGETQYF
TRBV7-2,-,TRBJ1-1,-,TGTGCCAGCAGACCGTTTTTGAACACTGAAGCTTTCTTT,CASRPFLNTEAFF
TRBV5-1,-,TRBJ2-1,-,TGCGCCAGCAGCCAGGAGCGGGCTGAGCAGTTCTTC,CASSQERAEQFF
TRBV2,-,TRBJ1-1,-,TGTGCCAGCAGTATAGATGAGAACACTGAAGCTTTCTTT,CASSIDENTEAFF
TRBV29-1,TRBD1,TRBJ1-1,-,TGCAGCGTTGTGCAGGGGGTTTCATACACTGAAGCTTTCTTT,CSVVQGVSYTEAFF
TRBV25-1,-,TRBJ1-5,-,TGTGCCAGCAGTGAAAGCAATCAGCCCCAGCATTTT,CASSESNQPQHF
TRBV15,-,TRBJ2-3,-,TGTGCCACCAGCCGTCGTGCACAGGGAACTTCCACAGATACGCAGTATTTT,CATSRRAQGTSTDTQYF
TRBV7-6,TRBD1,TRBJ1-3,-,TGTGCCAGCAGCTTAATGGATACCCGGACAGGGGGAAACACCATATATTTT,CASSLMDTRTGGNTIYF
TRBV20-1,TRBD2,TRBJ2-5,-,TGCAGTGCTACAAGACTAGCGGGGACCCAGTACTTC,CSATRLAGTQYF
TRBV24-1,-,TRBJ2-7,few,TGTGCAAGAGAAAGGGGTTCTAGGGCCTACGAGCAGTACTTC,CARERGSRAYEQYF
TRBV10-3,-,TRBJ2-7,-,TGTGACATCGGGGAGAAAGATCTCTACGAGCAGTACTTC,CDIGEKDLYEQYF
TRBV7-8,-,TRBJ2-1,-,TGTGCCAGCAGCCCCGGGGGTTACAATGAGCAGTTCTTC,CASSPGGYNEQFF
TRBV11-2,-,TRBJ2-7,many,TGTGCCAGCAGCTTAAGACAGGCGGGCCACGAGCAGTACTTC,CASSLRQAGHEQYF
TRBV20-1,TRBD2,TRBJ2-3,few,TGCAGTGTGAGGGGGCGAGGACTAGCGGGAGTGGGAGATACGCAGTATTTT,CSVRGRGLAGVGDTQYF
TRBV14,-,TRBJ1-4,-,TGTGCCAGCAGCCGATCTCGAAGGGTGGGGGAACTGTTTTTT,CASSRSRRVGELFF
TRBV2,-,TRBJ2-5,-,TGTGCCAGCAGCATAGGACAGCGAGAGACCCAGTACTTC,CASSIGQRETQYF
TRBV6-5,-,TRBJ2-5,-,TGTGCCAGCAGTTACTCTGCTAGCGTCATAGAGACCCAGTACTTC,CASSYSASVIETQYF
TRBV19,TRBD1,TRBJ1-5,few,TGTGCCAGTAGTACCCCAGGGGACAGAAATCAGCCCCAGCATTTT,CASSTPGDRNQPQHF
TRBV24-1,TRBD1,TRBJ1-4,-,TGTGCCACCAGTGATTCCCGCCAGGGGGAGGGAAAACTGTTTTTT,CATSDSRQGEGKLFF
TRBV29-1,TRBD1,TRBJ2-7,-,TGCAGCGCCGACCGACAGGGTACGGACGAGCAGTACTTC,CSADRQGTDEQYF
TRBV29-1,TRBD1,TRBJ2-5,-,TGCAGCGTTCGGACAGGGATGGAGACCCAGTACTTC,CSVRTGMETQYF